This TCR beta chain was sequenced for a study of beta chain features in type 1 diabetes. The study, taken as a whole, reports: Any HLA type influence on TCRB rearrangement was left unresolved here. Highly expressing activated T cells could be over-counted with a cDNA template.

Concerning this clone: Its antigen remains unknown.

Expressed TCRB transcripts got sequenced, as all isolated RNA was reverse transcribed. TCRdb keeps only in-frame clones here, not all; method: immunoSEQ multiplex PCR. The table has around 250,000 clones, about 30% seen once; the top ten hold approximately 4%. Blood was collected once per donor into heparin, averaging approximately 110 mL. Staining for CD45RO/CCR7/CD25/CD127/CD95/CD27 allowed sorting of CD4+ naive, central memory, regulatory and stem cell-like memory cells. V was shortened by 3 bases and J by 2 bases, with 14 bases between the two germline ends. The CDR3 has 15 amino acids. Germline-derived CDR1 and CDR2 are SGHVS and FQNEAQ.

This clonotype was sampled from a man aged 30 to 45 in good health. The chain carries TRBV7-8 and TRBJ2-7, with D perhaps matching TRBD2 (6 bases). Sequencing was performed on central memory CD4+ T cells from blood. The chain's CDR3 is CASSFRGGTAYEQYF. In DNA form, the CDR3 reads TGTGCCAGCAGCTTTCGTGGAGGGACCGCCTACGAGCAGTACTTC.